The rows below give T cell receptor beta chains drawn from one sample of a study of blood T cell repertoires in COVID-19. Clones were sequenced by immunoSEQ multiplex PCR, and TCRdb holds only the in-frame ones, with some missing. The data show roughly 410,000 clones, approximately 89% seen once. The specimen sequenced was peripheral blood. All receptors come from a woman aged 55-69 years with COVID-19, enrolled during active disease. CDR3s include the opening cysteine and the closing phenylalanine or tryptophan. Each record gives: J gene, V gene, CDR3 protein.

>TRBJ1-1|TRBV10-3
CAAGDPGHINTEAFF
>TRBJ2-2|TRBV9
CASSFYTGELFF
>TRBJ1-1|TRBV6-1
CASSEGTGRHPLNTEAFF
>TRBJ1-1|TRBV4-1
CASSQERRRYSEAFF
>TRBJ1-6|TRBV28
CASSFAGGQGASYNSPLHF
>TRBJ1-2|TRBV29-1
CSAWDRGFNYGYTF
>TRBJ1-1|TRBV11-2
CASSGLRQGTEAFF
>TRBJ1-1|TRBV6-6
CASSPQTGGASFEAFF
>TRBJ1-2|TRBV6-1
CASSEVGDYYGYTF
>TRBJ2-3|TRBV19
CAATPTGGYTQYF
>TRBJ1-5|TRBV11-2
CASSLEEESNQPQHF
>TRBJ2-7|TRBV11-2
CASSLAQGARDFSYEQYF
>TRBJ1-1|TRBV11-1
CASSRDRSKAEAFF
>TRBJ1-5|TRBV19
CASSIGSPGRRDQPQHF
>TRBJ1-1|TRBV9
CASSAGWGGDTEAFF
>TRBJ1-4|TRBV18
CASSSQRDEKLFF
>TRBJ1-4|TRBV3-1/TRBV3-2
CASSHQGYNEKLFF
>TRBJ2-7|TRBV28
CASSLNDKGGEQYF
>TRBJ2-2|TRBV11-1
CASSTQTSGVGELFF
>TRBJ2-7|TRBV5-6
CASRSGQNFHEQYF
>TRBJ1-2|TRBV29-1
CSVGDSFAYGYTF
>TRBJ1-6|TRBV4-1
CASSQEGGFNSPLHF
>TRBJ2-7|TRBV12-3/TRBV12-4
CASSFDFYEQYF
>TRBJ1-3|TRBV18
CASSPGTGDTIYF
>TRBJ2-7|TRBV5-8
CASSLAISSYEQYF
>TRBJ2-7|TRBV7-2
CASSLVASGDYEQYF
>TRBJ1-1|TRBV7-8
CASSLSPGTGGGEAFF
>TRBJ1-1|TRBV29-1
CSGTENTEAFF
>TRBJ2-7|TRBV5-1
CASSPGLAGAVEQYF
>TRBJ1-2|TRBV29-1
CSVDRTGRGGYTF
>TRBJ1-2|TRBV5-1
CASSLPSANYGYTF
>TRBJ1-6|TRBV5-1
CASSLEGTGGNNSPLHF
>TRBJ2-4|TRBV19
CASMEAGGPKNIQYF
>TRBJ1-3|TRBV5-1
CASSLSLWGPGNTIYF
>TRBJ2-3|TRBV12-5
CASGLGNRGLSTDTQYF
>TRBJ2-5|TRBV4-1
CASSQVGWAGGETQYF
>TRBJ1-1|TRBV11-1
CASSLESSTVNTEAFF
>TRBJ1-6|TRBV28
CASRSDRTNYSPLHF
>TRBJ2-7|TRBV10-1
CASNFAWAGGYEQYF
>TRBJ1-4|TRBV5-1
CASSRDRGNEKLFF
>TRBJ1-2|TRBV14
CASSQGSWGLGYTF
>TRBJ2-7|TRBV7-8
CASSLVGQGISYEQYF
>TRBJ1-2|TRBV5-4
CASSPPGGRGYTF
>TRBJ1-2|TRBV27
CASSSPGAGSYGYTF